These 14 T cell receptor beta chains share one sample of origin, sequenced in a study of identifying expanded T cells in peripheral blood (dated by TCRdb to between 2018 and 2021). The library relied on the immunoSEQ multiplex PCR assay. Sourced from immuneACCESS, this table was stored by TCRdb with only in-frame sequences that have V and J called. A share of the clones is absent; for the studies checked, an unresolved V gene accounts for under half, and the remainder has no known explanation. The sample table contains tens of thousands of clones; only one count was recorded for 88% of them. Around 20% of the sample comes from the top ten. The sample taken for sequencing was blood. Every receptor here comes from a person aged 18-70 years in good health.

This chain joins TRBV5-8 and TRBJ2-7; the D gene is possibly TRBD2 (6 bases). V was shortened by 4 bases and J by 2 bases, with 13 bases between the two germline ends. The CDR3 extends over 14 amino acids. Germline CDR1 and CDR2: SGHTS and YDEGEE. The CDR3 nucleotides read TGTGCCAGCAGCGGGGCGGGGATGCCCTACGAGCAGTACTTC. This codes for CASSGAGMPYEQYF.

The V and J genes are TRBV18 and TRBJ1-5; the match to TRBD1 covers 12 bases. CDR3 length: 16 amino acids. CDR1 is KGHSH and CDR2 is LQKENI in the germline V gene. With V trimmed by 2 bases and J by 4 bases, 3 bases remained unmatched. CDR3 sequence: CASSPGTGGLNQPQHF. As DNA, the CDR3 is TGTGCCAGCTCACCAGGGACAGGGGGCCTTAATCAGCCCCAGCATTTT.

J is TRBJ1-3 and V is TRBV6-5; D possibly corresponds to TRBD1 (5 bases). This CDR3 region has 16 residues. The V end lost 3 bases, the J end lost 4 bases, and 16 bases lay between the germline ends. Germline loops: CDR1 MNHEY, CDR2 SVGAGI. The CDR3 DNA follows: TGTGCCAGCAGTTATAGCGGGGGGAAGGCCGGAAACACCATATATTTT. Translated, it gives CASSYSGGKAGNTIYF.

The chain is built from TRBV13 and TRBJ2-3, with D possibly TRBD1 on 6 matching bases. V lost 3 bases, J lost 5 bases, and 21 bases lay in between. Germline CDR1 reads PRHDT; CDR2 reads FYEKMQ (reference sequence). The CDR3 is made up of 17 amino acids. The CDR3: CASSLGQGSFLGDTQYF. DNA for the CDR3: TGTGCCAGCAGCTTGGGGCAGGGGTCGTTCCTGGGAGATACGCAGTATTTT.

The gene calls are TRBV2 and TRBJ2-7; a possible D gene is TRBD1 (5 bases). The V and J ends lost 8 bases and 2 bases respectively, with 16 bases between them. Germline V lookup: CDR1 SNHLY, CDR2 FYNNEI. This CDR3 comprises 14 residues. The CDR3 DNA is TGTGCCAGCGGGGCATTGGTTTCCACCTACGAGCAGTACTTC. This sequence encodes CASGALVSTYEQYF. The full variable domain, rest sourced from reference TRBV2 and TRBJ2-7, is EPEVTQTPSHQVTQMGQEVILRCVPISNHLYFYWYRQILGQKVEFLVSFYNNEISEKSEIFDDQFSVERPDGSNFTLKIRSTKLEDSAMYFCASGALVSTYEQYFGPGTRLTVT.

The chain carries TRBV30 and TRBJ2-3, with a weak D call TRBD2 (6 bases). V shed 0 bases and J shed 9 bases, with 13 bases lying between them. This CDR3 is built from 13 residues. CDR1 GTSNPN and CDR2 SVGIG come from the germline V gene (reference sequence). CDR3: CAWSVRQEGTQYF. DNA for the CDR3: TGTGCCTGGAGTGTACGCCAGGAGGGCACGCAGTATTTT.

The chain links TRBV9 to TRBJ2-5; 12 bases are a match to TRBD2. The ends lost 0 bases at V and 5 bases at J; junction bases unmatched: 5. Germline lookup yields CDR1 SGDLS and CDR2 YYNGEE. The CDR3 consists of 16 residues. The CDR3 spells CASSVVASGGAETQYF. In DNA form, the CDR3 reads TGTGCCAGCAGCGTAGTGGCTAGCGGGGGGGCGGAGACCCAGTACTTC.

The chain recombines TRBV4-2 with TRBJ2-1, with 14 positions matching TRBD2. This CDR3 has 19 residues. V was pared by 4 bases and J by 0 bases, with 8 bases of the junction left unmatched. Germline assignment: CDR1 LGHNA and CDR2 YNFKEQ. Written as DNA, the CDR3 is TGTGCCAGCAGCCCTCGGACTAGCGGGGGGACTAGCTCCTACAATGAGCAGTTCTTC. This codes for CASSPRTSGGTSSYNEQFF.

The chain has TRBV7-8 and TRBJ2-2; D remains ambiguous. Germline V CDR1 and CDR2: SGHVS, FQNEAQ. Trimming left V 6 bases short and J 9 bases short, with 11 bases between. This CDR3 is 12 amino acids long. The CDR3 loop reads CASRLNGRELFF. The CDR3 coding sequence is TGTGCCAGCAGGCTTAATGGCAGGGAGCTGTTTTTT.

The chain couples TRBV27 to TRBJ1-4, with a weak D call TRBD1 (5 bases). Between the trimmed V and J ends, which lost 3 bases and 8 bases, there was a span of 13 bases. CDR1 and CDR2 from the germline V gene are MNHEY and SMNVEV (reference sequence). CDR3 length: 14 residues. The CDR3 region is CASSFSGGYEKLFF. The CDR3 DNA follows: TGTGCCAGCAGTTTTTCCGGGGGTTACGAAAAACTGTTTTTT.

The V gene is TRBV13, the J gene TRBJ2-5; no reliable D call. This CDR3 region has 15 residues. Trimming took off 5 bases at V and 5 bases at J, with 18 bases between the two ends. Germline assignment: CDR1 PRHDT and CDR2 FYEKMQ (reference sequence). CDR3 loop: CASSPRTAPGETQYF. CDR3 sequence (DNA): TGTGCCAGCAGCCCGCGGACGGCCCCGGGTGAGACCCAGTACTTC.

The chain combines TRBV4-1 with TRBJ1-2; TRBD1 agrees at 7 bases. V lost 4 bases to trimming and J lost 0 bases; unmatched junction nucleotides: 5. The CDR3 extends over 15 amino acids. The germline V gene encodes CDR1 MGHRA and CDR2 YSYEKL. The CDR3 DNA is TGCGCCAGCAGCCCGGGACAGCCTACTAACTATGGCTACACCTTC. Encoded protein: CASSPGQPTNYGYTF.

The CDR3 DNA reads TGTGCCATCAGTTCCGGGACAGCCTCTTGGTACCAAGAGACCCAGTACTTC. This gives the protein CAISSGTASWYQETQYF. This chain joins TRBV10-3 and TRBJ2-5, with 7 nucleotides matching TRBD1. The CDR3 extends over 17 amino acids. With 5 bases clipped from V and 0 bases from J, the junction kept 12 bases outside the gene matches. The germline gives CDR1 ENHRY, CDR2 SYGVKD.

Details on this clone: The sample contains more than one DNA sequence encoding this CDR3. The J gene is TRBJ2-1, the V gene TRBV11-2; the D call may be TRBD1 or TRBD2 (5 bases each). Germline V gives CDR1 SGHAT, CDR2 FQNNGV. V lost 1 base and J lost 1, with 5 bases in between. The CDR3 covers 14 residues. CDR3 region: CASSLGGSYNEQFF. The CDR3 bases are TGTGCCAGCAGCTTAGGGGGGTCCTACAATGAGCAGTTCTTC.